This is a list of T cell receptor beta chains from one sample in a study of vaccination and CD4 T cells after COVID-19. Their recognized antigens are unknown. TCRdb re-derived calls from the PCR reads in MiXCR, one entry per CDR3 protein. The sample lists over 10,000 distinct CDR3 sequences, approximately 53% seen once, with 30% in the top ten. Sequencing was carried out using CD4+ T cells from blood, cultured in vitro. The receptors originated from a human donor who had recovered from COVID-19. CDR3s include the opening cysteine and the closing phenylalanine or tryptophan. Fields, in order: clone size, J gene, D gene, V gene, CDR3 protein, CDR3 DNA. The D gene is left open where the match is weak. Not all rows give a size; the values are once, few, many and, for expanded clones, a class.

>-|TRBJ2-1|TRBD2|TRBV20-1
CSAVSGLAGYNEQFF
TGCAGTGCTGTATCAGGACTAGCGGGATACAATGAGCAGTTCTTC
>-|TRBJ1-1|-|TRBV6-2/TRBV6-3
CASSYVWGANTEAFF
TGTGCCAGCAGTTACGTCTGGGGGGCGAACACTGAAGCTTTCTTT
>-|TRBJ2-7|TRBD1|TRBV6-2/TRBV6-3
CASSYSLGTAYEQYF
TGTGCCAGCAGTTACTCCCTTGGGACAGCCTACGAGCAGTACTTC
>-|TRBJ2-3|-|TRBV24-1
CATSGQSTDTQYF
TGTGCCACCAGTGGACAGAGCACAGATACGCAGTATTTT
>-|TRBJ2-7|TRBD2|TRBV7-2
CASTRRVGGADEQYF
TGTGCCAGCACCCGGAGGGTCGGGGGGGCCGACGAGCAGTACTTC
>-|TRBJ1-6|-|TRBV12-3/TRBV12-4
CASSLRSGGGNSPLHF
TGTGCCAGCAGTTTAAGGTCGGGCGGTGGGAATTCACCCCTCCACTTT
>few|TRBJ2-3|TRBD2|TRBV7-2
CASSLTSGWGDTQYF
TGTGCCAGCAGCTTAACTAGCGGGTGGGGAGATACGCAGTATTTT
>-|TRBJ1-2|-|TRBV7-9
CASRPPLTALVYGYTF
TGTGCCAGCAGGCCGCCTCTTACAGCGTTGGTCTATGGCTACACCTTC
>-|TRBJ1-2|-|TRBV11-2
CASSFRVNREAGYTF
TGTGCCAGCAGCTTCAGAGTTAACAGGGAGGCCGGCTACACCTTC
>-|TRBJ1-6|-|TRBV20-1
CSAKISGSPLHF
TGCAGTGCTAAAATCAGTGGATCACCCCTCCACTTT